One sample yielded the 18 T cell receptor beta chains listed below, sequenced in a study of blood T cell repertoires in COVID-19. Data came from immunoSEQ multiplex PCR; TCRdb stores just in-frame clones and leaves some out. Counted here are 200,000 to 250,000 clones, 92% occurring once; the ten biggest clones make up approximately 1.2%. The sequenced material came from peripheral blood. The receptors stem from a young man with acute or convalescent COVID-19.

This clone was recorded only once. For the CDR3, the DNA is TGCGCCAGCAGCCGAGGACAGGGTGGGACCGGGGAGCTGTTTTTT. Residues: CASSRGQGGTGELFF. The chain carries TRBV4-1 and TRBJ2-2; TRBD1 matches at 8 bases. Per germline, CDR1 MGHRA and CDR2 YSYEKL. Unmatched junction bases numbered 6, after V lost 4 bases and J lost 5 bases. CDR3 size: 15 residues.

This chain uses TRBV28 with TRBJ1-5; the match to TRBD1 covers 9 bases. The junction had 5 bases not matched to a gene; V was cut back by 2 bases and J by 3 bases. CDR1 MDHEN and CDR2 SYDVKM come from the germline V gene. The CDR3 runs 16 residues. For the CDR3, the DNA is TGTGCCAGCAGTTTAACCGGGACAGGGAACAATCAGCCCCAGCATTTT. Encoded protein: CASSLTGTGNNQPQHF.

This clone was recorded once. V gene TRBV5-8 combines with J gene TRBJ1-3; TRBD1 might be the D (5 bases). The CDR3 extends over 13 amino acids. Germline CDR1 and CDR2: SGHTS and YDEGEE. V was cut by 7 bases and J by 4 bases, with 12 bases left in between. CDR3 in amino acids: CASGGAYGNTIYF. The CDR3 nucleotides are TGTGCCAGCGGCGGGGCGTACGGAAACACCATATATTTT.

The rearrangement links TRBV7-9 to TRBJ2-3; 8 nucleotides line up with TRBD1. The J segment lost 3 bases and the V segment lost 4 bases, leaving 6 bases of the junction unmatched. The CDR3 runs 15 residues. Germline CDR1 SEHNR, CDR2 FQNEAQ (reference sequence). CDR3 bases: TGTGCCAGCAGCTCGGGCAGGGGGCTTACAGATACGCAGTATTTT. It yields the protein CASSSGRGLTDTQYF.

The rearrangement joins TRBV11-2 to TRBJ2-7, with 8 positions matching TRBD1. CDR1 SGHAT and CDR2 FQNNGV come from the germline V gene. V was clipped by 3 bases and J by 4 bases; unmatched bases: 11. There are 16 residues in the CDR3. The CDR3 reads CASSFLQGATGYEQYF. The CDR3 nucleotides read TGTGCCAGCAGCTTTCTCCAGGGGGCGACGGGATACGAGCAGTACTTC. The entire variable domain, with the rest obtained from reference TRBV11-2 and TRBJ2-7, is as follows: EAGVAQSPRYKIIEKRQSVAFWCNPISGHATLYWYQQILGQGPKLLIQFQNNGVVDDSQLPKDRFSAERLKGVDSTLKIQPAKLEDSAVYLCASSFLQGATGYEQYFGPGTRLTVT.

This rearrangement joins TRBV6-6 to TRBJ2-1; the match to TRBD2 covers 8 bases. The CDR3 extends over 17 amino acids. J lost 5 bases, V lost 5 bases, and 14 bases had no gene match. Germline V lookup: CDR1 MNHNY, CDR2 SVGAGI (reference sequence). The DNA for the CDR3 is TGTGCCAGCAGTCGCACCCACCCGGCGGGGGGCGACAATGAGCAGTTCTTC. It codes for CASSRTHPAGGDNEQFF.

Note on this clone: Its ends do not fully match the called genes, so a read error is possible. CDR3 bases: TGTGCTAGCAGCTTTCGGGGGGACAATGAGCAGTTCTTC. Translating it yields CASSFRGDNEQFF. This rearrangement joins TRBV7-7 to TRBJ2-1; 7 bases align to TRBD2. Germline-derived CDR1 and CDR2 are SSHAT and FNYEAQ (reference sequence). The CDR3 spans 13 residues.

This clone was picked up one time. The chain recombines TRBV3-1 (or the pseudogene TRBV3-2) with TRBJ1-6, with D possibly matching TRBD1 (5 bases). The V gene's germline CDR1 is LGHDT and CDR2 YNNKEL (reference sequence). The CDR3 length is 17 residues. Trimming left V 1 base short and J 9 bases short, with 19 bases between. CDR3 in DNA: TGTGCCAGCAGCCAAGGTACGAGGAGGGGATATGGTTCACCCCTCCACTTT. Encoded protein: CASSQGTRRGYGSPLHF.

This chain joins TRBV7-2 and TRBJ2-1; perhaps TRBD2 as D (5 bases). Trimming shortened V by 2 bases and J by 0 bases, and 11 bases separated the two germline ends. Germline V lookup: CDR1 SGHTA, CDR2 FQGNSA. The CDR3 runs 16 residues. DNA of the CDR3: TGTGCCAGCAGCTTATCATGGGAGAGCTCCTACAATGAGCAGTTCTTC. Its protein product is CASSLSWESSYNEQFF.

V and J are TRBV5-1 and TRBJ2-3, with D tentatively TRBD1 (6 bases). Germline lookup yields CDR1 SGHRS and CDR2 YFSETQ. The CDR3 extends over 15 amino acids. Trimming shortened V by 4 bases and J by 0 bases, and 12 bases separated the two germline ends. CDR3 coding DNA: TGCGCCAGCAGCCCCGGACAGCCTAGCACAGATACGCAGTATTTT. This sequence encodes CASSPGQPSTDTQYF.

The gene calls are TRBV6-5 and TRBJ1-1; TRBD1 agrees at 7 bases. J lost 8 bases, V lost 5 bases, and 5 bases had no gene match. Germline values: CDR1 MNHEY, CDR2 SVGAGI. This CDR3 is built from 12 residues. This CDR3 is CASSQGVMEAFF. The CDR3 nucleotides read TGTGCCAGCAGTCAGGGGGTTATGGAAGCTTTCTTT.

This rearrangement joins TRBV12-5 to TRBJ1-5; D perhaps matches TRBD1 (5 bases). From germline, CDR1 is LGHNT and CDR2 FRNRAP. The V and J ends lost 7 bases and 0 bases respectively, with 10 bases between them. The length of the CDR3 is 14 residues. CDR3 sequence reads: CASAEQDSNQPQHF. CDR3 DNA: TGTGCTAGTGCCGAACAGGATAGCAATCAGCCCCAGCATTTT.

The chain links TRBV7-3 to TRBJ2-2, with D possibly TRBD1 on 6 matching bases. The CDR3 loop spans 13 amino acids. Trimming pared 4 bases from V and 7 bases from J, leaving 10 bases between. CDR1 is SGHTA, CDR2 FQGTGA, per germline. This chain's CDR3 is CASSSQGHGELFF. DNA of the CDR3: TGTGCCAGCAGCTCTCAGGGACACGGGGAGCTGTTTTTT. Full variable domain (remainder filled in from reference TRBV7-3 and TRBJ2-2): GAGVSQTPSNKVTEKGKYVELRCDPISGHTALYWYRQSLGQGPEFLIYFQGTGAADDSGLPNDRFFAVRPEGSVSTLKIQRTERGDSAVYLCASSSQGHGELFFGEGSRLTVL.

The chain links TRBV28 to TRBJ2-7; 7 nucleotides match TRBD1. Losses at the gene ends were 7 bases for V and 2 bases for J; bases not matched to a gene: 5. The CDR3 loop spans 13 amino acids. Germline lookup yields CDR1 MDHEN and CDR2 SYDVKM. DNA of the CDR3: TGTGCCAGCACTATGACAGGGACCTACGAGCAGTACTTC. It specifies CASTMTGTYEQYF.

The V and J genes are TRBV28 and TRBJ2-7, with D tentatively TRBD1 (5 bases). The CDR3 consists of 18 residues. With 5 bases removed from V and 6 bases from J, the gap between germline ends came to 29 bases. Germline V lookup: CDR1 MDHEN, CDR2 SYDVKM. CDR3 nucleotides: TGTGCCAGCAGTCCAAGATCTCCTACGCAGGGCGGTTACTCCGAGCAGTACTTC. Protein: CASSPRSPTQGGYSEQYF. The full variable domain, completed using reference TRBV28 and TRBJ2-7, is DVKVTQSSRYLVKRTGEKVFLECVQDMDHENMFWYRQDPGLGLRLIYFSYDVKMKEKGDIPEGYSVSREKKERFSLILESASTNQTSMYLCASSPRSPTQGGYSEQYFGPGTRLTVT.

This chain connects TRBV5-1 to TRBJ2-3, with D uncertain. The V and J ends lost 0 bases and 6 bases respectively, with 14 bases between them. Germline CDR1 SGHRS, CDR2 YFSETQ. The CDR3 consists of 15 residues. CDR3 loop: CASSLDPGALDTQYF. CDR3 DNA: TGCGCCAGCAGCTTGGACCCAGGCGCGCTTGATACGCAGTATTTT.

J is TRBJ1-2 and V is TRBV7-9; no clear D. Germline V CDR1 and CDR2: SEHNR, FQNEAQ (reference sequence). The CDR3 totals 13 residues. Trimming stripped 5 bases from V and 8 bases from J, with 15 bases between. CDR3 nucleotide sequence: TGTGCCAGCAGCCTTGAGGGCGCTGGAGGCTACACCTTC. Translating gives CASSLEGAGGYTF.

CDR3 residues: CASSTTQGAPNQPQHF. CDR3 bases: TGTGCCAGCAGTACAACACAGGGGGCCCCCAATCAGCCCCAGCATTTT. The chain is built from TRBV2 and TRBJ1-5, with 9 bases that match TRBD1. V lost 5 bases, J lost 3 bases, and 8 bases stayed unmatched. This CDR3 is built from 16 residues. CDR1 is SNHLY, CDR2 FYNNEI, per germline.